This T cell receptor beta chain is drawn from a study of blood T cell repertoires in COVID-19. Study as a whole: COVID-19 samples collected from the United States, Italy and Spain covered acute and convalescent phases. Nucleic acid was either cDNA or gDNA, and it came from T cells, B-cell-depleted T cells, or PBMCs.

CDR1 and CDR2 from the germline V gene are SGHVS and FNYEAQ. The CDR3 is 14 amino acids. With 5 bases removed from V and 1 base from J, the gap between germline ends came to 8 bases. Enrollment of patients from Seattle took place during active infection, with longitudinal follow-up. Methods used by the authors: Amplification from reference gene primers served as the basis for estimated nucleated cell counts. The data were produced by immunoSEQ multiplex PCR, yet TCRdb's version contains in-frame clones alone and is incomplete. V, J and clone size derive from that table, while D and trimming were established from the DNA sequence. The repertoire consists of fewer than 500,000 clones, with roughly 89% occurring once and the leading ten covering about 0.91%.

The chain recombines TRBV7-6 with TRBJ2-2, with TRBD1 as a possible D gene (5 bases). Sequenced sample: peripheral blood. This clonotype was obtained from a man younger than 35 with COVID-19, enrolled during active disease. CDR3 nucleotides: TGTGCCAGCAGCCTAGGACAGAACACCGGGGAGCTGTTTTTT. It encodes CASSLGQNTGELFF.